These T cell receptor beta chains were read from a single sample in a study of blood T cell repertoires in COVID-19. Clones were read by immunoSEQ multiplex PCR, and TCRdb kept only the in-frame ones, dropping some. The sample consists of some 110,000 clones, 82% of them appearing once. What was sequenced was peripheral blood. Receptor source: a man aged 70 or older with active or convalescent COVID-19. CDR3s include the opening cysteine and the closing phenylalanine or tryptophan. D genes are given only for firm matches. Size is stated for part of the rows, as once, few or many counts, or as a class when the clone is expanded.

TRBJ1-2 - - TRBV28 CASSLSLNYGYTF TGTGCCAGCAGTTTATCTCTTAACTATGGCTACACCTTC
TRBJ2-1 - - TRBV3-1/TRBV3-2 CASSLTQRNEQFF TGTGCCAGCAGCCTTACTCAGCGCAATGAGCAGTTCTTC
TRBJ2-1 - - TRBV4-1 CASSQEAGLYNEQFF TGCGCCAGCAGCCAAGAGGCTGGGCTGTACAATGAGCAGTTCTTC
TRBJ1-1 - - TRBV11-3 CASSFNGNTEAFF TGTGCCAGCAGCTTCAACGGGAACACTGAAGCTTTCTTT
TRBJ1-4 few - TRBV28 CASSLGGGTNEKLFF TGTGCCAGCAGTTTAGGCGGAGGAACTAATGAAAAACTGTTTTTT
TRBJ1-1 few - TRBV4-1 CASRDGQPNTEAFF TGCGCCAGCCGCGACGGACAGCCGAACACTGAAGCTTTCTTT
TRBJ2-1 - TRBD1 TRBV6-5 CASRPPGGSYNEQFF TGTGCCAGCAGACCCCCAGGGGGCTCCTACAATGAGCAGTTCTTC
TRBJ2-2 - TRBD2 TRBV5-4 CASSVGLAEHTGELFF TGTGCCAGCAGCGTAGGACTAGCGGAACACACCGGGGAGCTGTTTTTT
TRBJ2-7 - - TRBV12-3/TRBV12-4 CASSPGQYEQYF TGTGCCAGCAGTCCCGGACAGTACGAGCAGTACTTC
TRBJ2-1 - - TRBV5-1 CASSPGDELDNEQFF TGCGCCAGCAGCCCGGGGGACGAACTCGACAATGAGCAGTTCTTC
TRBJ2-5 - - TRBV5-1 CASSLGAAKSQETQYF TGCGCCAGCAGCTTGGGGGCAGCCAAATCCCAAGAGACCCAGTACTTC
TRBJ2-4 - - TRBV5-4 CASSLWGPAKNIQYF TGTGCCAGCAGCTTGTGGGGGCCAGCCAAAAACATTCAGTACTTC
TRBJ2-7 once TRBD1 TRBV6-5 CASTGQGRPYEQYF TGTGCCAGCACTGGACAGGGTCGGCCCTACGAGCAGTACTTC
TRBJ2-1 - - TRBV5-1 CASSLNGVNEQFF TGCGCCAGCAGCTTGAACGGGGTCAATGAGCAGTTCTTC
TRBJ1-1 - - TRBV5-1 CASSFRGSTEAFF TGCGCCAGCAGCTTCAGGGGAAGCACTGAAGCTTTCTTT
TRBJ2-2 - TRBD2 TRBV4-3 CASSQEAGTSTGELFF TGCGCCAGCAGCCAAGAAGCGGGAACGAGTACCGGGGAGCTGTTTTTT